This T cell receptor beta chain was identified during a study of Ad26.COV2.S vaccination and SARS-CoV-2 variants (dated by TCRdb to the early 2020s). As for the study more broadly: Donors in the vaccine arm were drawn from COV1001, a multicentre, randomized, double-blind, placebo-controlled phase I-IIa trial testing Ad26.COV2.S in healthy adults. Ad26.COV2.S was administered intramuscularly at 5 x 10^10 or 1 x 10^11 viral particles, either as a single shot or as two shots given 56 days apart. TCRbeta repertoire sequencing was used to assess the specificity and breadth of SARS-CoV-2-reactive T cell receptors after Ad26.COV2.S vaccination. A total of 32 samples were included in the TCR-sequenced set, comprising 19 Ad26.COV2.S vaccine recipients, 5 placebo recipients and 8 SARS-CoV-2 convalescent individuals. Trial participants were randomized into five groups of five: low-dose or high-dose Ad26.COV2.S given once or twice, or placebo on both occasions. Investigators remained blinded to trial group allocation during experiments and outcome assessment. Broader findings and caveats from the paper: After vaccination, spike-specific CD8+ and CD4+ T cell responses were reported to show substantial breadth. It was noted by the authors that total T cell responses may have been underestimated by the TCR breadth and depth analyses. Vaccine and placebo recipients had comparable non-spike TCR breadth, which fits with the vaccine containing only spike. Ad26.COV2.S recipients had higher spike-specific TCR breadth than placebo recipients (P = 0.0014). The study was not powered to compare responses between vaccine doses or regimens.

About this clone itself: Its antigen is still unknown. Base qualities are not provided; no much larger clone lies one nucleotide away.

The immunoSEQ Assay was used to sequence TCRbeta CDR3 regions. After extraction, genomic DNA underwent amplification by bias-controlled multiplex PCR, followed by high-throughput sequencing. The authors' analysis ran thus. Collapsing and filtering of sequences were performed to quantify the absolute abundance of each unique TCRbeta CDR3 region. Usable DNA was measured by amplifying reference genes present in all nucleated cells, and TCRbeta template counts were normalized to that usable DNA to estimate T cell fraction. Repertoire TCRs were annotated as SARS-CoV-2-specific by exact matching of V gene, CDR3 amino acid sequence and J gene to a known reactive TCR set. The reference SARS-CoV-2 TCR set was obtained from MIRA and was filtered for enrichment in COVID-19-positive ImmuneCODE repertoires, whereby public or cross-reactive TCRs were removed. Drawing on the MIRA antigens, annotated TCRs were analysed further at the level of specific ORF or position within ORF. Depth was the summed frequency of annotated unique rearrangements, while breadth was defined as annotated unique rearrangements over total unique productive rearrangements. Two-sided Wilcoxon rank-sum tests were applied when comparing TCR breadth between groups. The source is immuneACCESS, and TCRdb retained only in-frame sequences with V and J called. Part of the clones is not carried over; for the studies checked, unresolved V genes explain less than half of this, and the remainder is unexplained. Clone size and the V and J calls come from that table; the DNA yielded D and trimming. The sample data list about 410,000 clones, and about 88% of these were observed just once. Of the sample, approximately 3.7% is held by the ten largest clones.

Trimming costs V 6 bases and J 2 bases, and their ends lie 13 bases apart. The CDR3 contains 14 residues, cysteine and phenylalanine counted. The read is trimmed to its CDR3 DNA, 42 bases read in frame from base 1. The germline V gene supplies CDR1 MNHEY and CDR2 SVGAGI. The treatment or condition label of this sample denotes: around 19 received Ad26.COV2.S at low or high dose, single or two shots; roughly five received placebo; per-sample allocation not given. For vaccine and placebo recipients, the sequenced repertoires came from samples collected on day 63 after the first injection. In Cohort 1b, 25 to 30 adults aged 18-55 years were enrolled at a single site in Boston, USA, between 29 July and 7 August 2020. Ad26.COV2.S was a replication-incompetent adenovirus type 26 vector that expressed a prefusion-stabilized SARS-CoV-2 spike protein derived from the original Wuhan strain.

The specimen was peripheral blood, collected in a trial of Ad26.COV2.S vaccine versus placebo. The sequence is built from TRBV6-5 and TRBJ1-1; the D gene cannot be resolved reliably. This TCR was sampled from a person between 18 and 65 years old who received the Ad26.COV2.S COVID-19 vaccine or a placebo. The CDR3 has the sequence CASRETGINTEAFF. The nucleotides are TGTGCCAGCAGAGAGACGGGAATCAACACTGAAGCTTTCTTT.